Included here is one TCR beta chain sequence, with context. What it recognizes is unknown. The sample comes from a study of T-cell reconstitution after alpha-beta-depleted transplantation in children. Unique molecular identifiers were built into the TCRbeta library. TCRdb reanalysed the PCR reads using MiXCR and keeps one entry per CDR3 protein. In the table there are 500,000 or so distinct CDR3 sequences, 10% to 12% of which are singletons. Deletions cut 2 bases from V and 7 bases from J, with 13 bases between. Germline lookup yields CDR1 SGHRS and CDR2 YFSETQ. The CDR3 consists of 14 residues. General study points: It was reported that alpha-beta T cells came from several hundred expanded graft clones (about two months after transplant). Some patients showed high day-60 TCRbeta diversity, which derived from surviving recipient T cells and thymic progenitors. Most T-cell counts and diversity one year after the transplant came from T cells that were newly produced.

This sequence originates from a female patient between 2 and 10 years old who had a stem cell transplant for aplastic anemia, so the T cells may come from the graft donor. The chain recombines TRBV5-1 with TRBJ2-4, with D maybe TRBD2 (6 bases). This material consisted of PBMCs, mostly from graft donor cells, taken 180 days after TCRalphabeta/CD19-depleted stem cell transplant. In nucleotides, the CDR3 is TGCGCCAGCAGCTTCGGGGGAAGGGAGAACATTCAGTACTTC. This encodes CASSFGGRENIQYF.